This is a list of T cell receptor beta chains from one sample in a study of shared T cell receptors in the human thymus. The assay was immunoSEQ multiplex PCR, and TCRdb's table has in-frame clones only and misses some. The sample has 640,000 or so clones, roughly 86% seen once; the top ten hold 0.0094%. The same data also contributed to another study, on human thymus T cells.

The source material was thymocytes. Source of these receptors: a boy younger than two with a congenital heart defect. The CDR3 runs from the conserved cysteine through the conserved F or W. A D gene is named only where the DNA matches it firmly. Only some rows state a clone size, as once, few, many or a class for expanded clones.

cdr3_length clone_size j_call d_call v_call cdr3_aa cdr3_nt
15 NA TRBJ2-7 TRBD2 TRBV9 CASSANSGGLNEQYF TGTGCCAGCAGCGCTAATAGCGGGGGGTTAAACGAGCAGTACTTC
15 NA TRBJ2-1 TRBD2 TRBV10-3 CAIRGLAGENNEQFF TGTGCCATCAGGGGACTAGCGGGGGAAAACAATGAGCAGTTCTTC
18 NA TRBJ2-3 NA TRBV5-6 CASSRGGRDPSGTDTQYF TGTGCCAGCAGCCGAGGAGGGCGGGACCCCTCGGGCACAGATACGCAGTATTTT
14 NA TRBJ2-7 NA TRBV6-5 CASSYSAEAYEQYF TGTGCCAGCAGTTACTCTGCGGAGGCCTACGAGCAGTACTTC
19 NA TRBJ2-5 TRBD2 TRBV10-3 CAIRETLGLAGGPEETQYF TGTGCCATCAGGGAAACACTAGGACTAGCGGGAGGGCCGGAAGAGACCCAGTACTTC
15 NA TRBJ1-1 NA TRBV6-5 CASSYARVGGTEAFF TGTGCCAGCAGTTACGCTAGGGTGGGAGGCACTGAAGCTTTCTTT
14 NA TRBJ1-1 TRBD1 TRBV30 CAWRKTGAAAEAFF TGTGCCTGGAGGAAGACAGGGGCCGCGGCTGAAGCTTTCTTT
15 NA TRBJ2-1 NA TRBV7-2 CASRPFGLRDNEQFF TGTGCCAGCAGACCTTTTGGGTTGCGGGACAATGAGCAGTTCTTC
12 few TRBJ1-1 NA TRBV28 CASSFVRLGAFF TGTGCCAGCAGTTTCGTACGGCTAGGAGCTTTCTTT
15 NA TRBJ2-3 NA TRBV6-4 CASTAGDSSTDTQYF TGTGCCAGCACCGCCGGAGATTCTAGCACAGATACGCAGTATTTT
13 NA TRBJ1-2 NA TRBV10-3 CASIDRAKGGYTF TGTGCCTCAATAGACAGAGCCAAGGGTGGCTACACCTTC
14 NA TRBJ2-5 TRBD1 TRBV6-7 CASSYSDRDKTQYF TGTGCCAGCAGTTACTCGGACAGGGATAAGACCCAGTACTTC
12 few TRBJ1-2 NA TRBV18 CASSDKAYGYTF TGTGCCAGCTCCGACAAGGCCTATGGCTACACCTTC
13 NA TRBJ2-3 NA TRBV6-1 CASSGHSTDTQYF TGTGCCAGCAGTGGGCACAGCACAGATACGCAGTATTTT
15 NA TRBJ2-1 TRBD2 TRBV6-6 CASRSLAGAYNEQFF TGTGCCAGCAGGTCCCTAGCGGGAGCTTACAATGAGCAGTTCTTC
14 NA TRBJ1-6 NA TRBV5-4 CASSFTGLNSPLHF TGTGCCAGCAGCTTTACAGGCCTTAATTCACCCCTCCACTTT
14 NA TRBJ2-5 NA TRBV7-2 CASNFGGGGETQYF TGTGCCAGCAACTTTGGCGGTGGGGGGGAGACCCAGTACTTC
13 NA TRBJ1-3 NA TRBV18 CASSPGAGNTIYF TGTGCCAGCTCCCCCGGGGCTGGAAACACCATATATTTT
14 NA TRBJ1-2 NA TRBV19 CASKINRNTYGYTF TGTGCCAGCAAAATCAACAGGAATACCTATGGCTACACCTTC
13 NA TRBJ2-7 TRBD1 TRBV4-3 CASSDRQGHEQYF TGCGCCAGCAGCGACCGACAGGGCCACGAGCAGTACTTC
14 NA TRBJ1-2 TRBD1 TRBV5-4 CASSMARGLDGYTF TGTGCCAGCAGCATGGCCAGGGGGCTCGATGGCTACACCTTC
14 once TRBJ2-4 NA TRBV27 CASRGLTAKNIQYF TGTGCCAGCCGGGGACTGACAGCCAAAAACATTCAGTACTTC
14 few TRBJ1-2 NA TRBV28 CASSQRQAHYGYTF TGTGCCAGCAGTCAGCGACAGGCCCATTATGGCTACACCTTC
17 once TRBJ2-3 TRBD2 TRBV10-3 CAISEHPLAGVADTQYF TGTGCCATCAGTGAGCATCCCCTAGCGGGGGTTGCAGATACGCAGTATTTT
13 NA TRBJ1-2 TRBD1 TRBV7-8 CASSWDRGNGYTF TGTGCCAGCAGCTGGGACAGGGGGAATGGCTACACCTTC
18 NA TRBJ1-6 NA TRBV6-1 CASSERGRPNSYNSPLHF TGTGCCAGCAGTGAACGAGGCCGACCCAACTCCTATAATTCACCCCTCCACTTT
16 NA TRBJ2-7 TRBD2 TRBV5-6 CASSSHSGRDSYEQYF TGTGCCAGCAGCTCGCATAGCGGGAGGGACTCCTACGAGCAGTACTTC
16 NA TRBJ2-7 NA TRBV7-9 CASSLGGKTATYEQYF TGTGCCAGCAGCTTAGGGGGCAAGACAGCGACCTACGAGCAGTACTTC
13 NA TRBJ2-5 TRBD2 TRBV10-2 CASRTSGKETQYF TGCGCCAGCCGGACTAGCGGGAAAGAGACCCAGTACTTC
18 NA TRBJ1-1 NA TRBV7-2 CASSSAVVMRQQNTEAFF TGTGCCAGCAGCTCGGCGGTTGTCATGAGACAGCAGAACACTGAAGCTTTCTTT
13 NA TRBJ2-5 TRBD2 TRBV2 CATRLAGQETQYF TGTGCCACCCGACTAGCGGGACAAGAGACCCAGTACTTC
15 NA TRBJ2-3 TRBD1 TRBV7-2 CASSLVGTGTDTQYF TGTGCCAGCAGCTTAGTGGGGACAGGCACAGATACGCAGTATTTT
12 once TRBJ1-2 NA TRBV5-4 CASSSRDTGYTF TGTGCCAGCAGCTCCCGGGACACTGGCTACACCTTC
18 NA TRBJ1-1 TRBD1 TRBV28 CASSFPPGQKVLDTEAFF TGTGCCAGCAGTTTTCCGCCGGGACAGAAAGTTTTGGACACTGAAGCTTTCTTT
14 NA TRBJ2-1 TRBD2 TRBV10-1 CASSESLAGDEQFF TGCGCCAGCAGTGAGTCGTTAGCGGGAGATGAGCAGTTCTTC
16 NA TRBJ2-5 TRBD2 TRBV15 CATSTTSGAYQETQYF TGTGCCACCAGCACTACTAGCGGGGCCTACCAAGAGACCCAGTACTTC
15 NA TRBJ2-5 TRBD2 TRBV28 CASSSGLAVQETQYF TGTGCCAGCAGTTCGGGACTAGCGGTACAAGAGACCCAGTACTTC
18 NA TRBJ2-7 NA TRBV4-3 CASSQGWNVGQINYEQYF TGCGCCAGCAGCCAAGGCTGGAACGTGGGTCAGATCAACTACGAGCAGTACTTC
16 NA TRBJ1-2 TRBD1 TRBV6-5 CASSYSSWDRNYGYTF TGTGCCAGCAGTTACTCCTCCTGGGACAGAAACTATGGCTACACCTTC
19 NA TRBJ2-1 TRBD2 TRBV15 CATSRVEGLAGSPDNEQFF TGTGCCACCAGCAGAGTGGAGGGACTAGCGGGATCCCCCGACAATGAGCAGTTCTTC
15 NA TRBJ2-3 TRBD1 TRBV9 CASSGQGTNTDTQYF TGTGCCAGCAGCGGACAGGGAACCAACACAGATACGCAGTATTTT
15 NA TRBJ2-2 NA TRBV6-5 CASSFREANTGELFF TGTGCCAGCAGTTTTCGTGAGGCGAACACCGGGGAGCTGTTTTTT